The 10 T cell receptor beta chains presented below share a single source sample, sequenced in a study of tissue T cells after allogeneic stem cell transplantation. Using immunoSEQ multiplex PCR, the repertoire was profiled, and TCRdb retains in-frame clones only, with some absent. In the table there are approximately 2,000 clones, roughly 60% of which are singletons. Time point specified: mouse harvest day 7 after allogeneic transplant. Tail vein injection delivered 10^7 T-cell-depleted bone marrow cells and 10^6 splenic CD5+ T cells. Sequencing was carried out using spleen. The receptors here all came from a female BALB/c mouse given C57BL/6 T cells with graft-versus-host disease after an allogeneic hematopoietic cell transplant.

Note on this clone: Mouse gene names and germline throughout. The CDR3 end falls 1 residue outside the read, so it is completed with the germline J gene. The J gene is TRBJ2-2, the V gene TRBV13-2; a weak D match, TRBD1 (6 bases). The V end was cut by 3 bases, the J end by 2 bases, with 8 bases between. The CDR3 covers 14 residues. Per germline, CDR1 NNHNN and CDR2 SYGAGS (reference sequence). The CDR3 region is CASGAGENTGQLYF. The part of the CDR3 DNA that was read is TGTGCCAGCGGTGCAGGGGAGAACACCGGGCAGCTCTAC.

Concerning this clone itself: Gene names and germline match the mouse. The CDR3 bases that were read are TGCACCTGCAGTGCAGAAGGCAGGGGGCGAGAAACGCTGTAT. Its translation: CTCSAEGRGRETLY. The full CDR3 is CTCSAEGRGRETLYF. The chain combines TRBV1 with TRBJ2-3; 8 bases map to TRBD1. The read ends 1 residue early relative to the CDR3; the germline J gene fills the gap. The CDR3 covers 15 residues. Germline CDR1 is NSQYPW and CDR2 is LRSPGD (reference sequence). The V segment lost 0 bases and the J segment 5 bases; nucleotides outside the gene matches: 4. Based on the CDR3 plus reference TRBV1 and TRBJ2-3, the full variable domain is VTLLEQNPRWRLVPRGQAVNLRCILKNSQYPWMSWYQQDLQKQLQWLFTLRSPGDKEVKSLPGADYLATRVTDTELRLQVANMSQGRTLYCTCSAEGRGRETLYFGSGTRLTVL.

In regard to this clone: The gene names here belong to mouse. The CDR3 end falls 1 residue outside the read, so it is completed with the germline J gene. The chain links TRBV16 to TRBJ1-3; 9 bases are shared with TRBD1. The V gene's germline CDR1 is SGHSA and CDR2 FRNQAP. This CDR3 contains 14 residues. Germline trimming cut 4 bases from V and 2 bases from J; bases unmatched to any gene: 0. Partial CDR3 DNA: TGTGCAAGCAGCTGGACAGGGGCTGGAAATACGCTCTAT. It specifies CASSWTGAGNTLY. The CDR3 reads in full as CASSWTGAGNTLYF. Variable domain in full (rest from reference TRBV16 and TRBJ1-3): NAGVIQTPRHKVTGKGQEATLWCEPISGHSAVFWYRQTIVQGLEFLTYFRNQAPIDDSGMPKERFSAQMPNQSHSTLKIQSTQPQDSAVYLCASSWTGAGNTLYFGEGSRLIVV.

Turning to this clone: Mouse gene names and germline throughout. The CDR3 extends 1 residue past the end of the read, so its final part is completed from the germline J gene. V is TRBV3 and J is TRBJ2-3; the D is unclear. This CDR3 region has 14 residues. V was clipped by 1 base and J by 2 bases, with 7 bases between them. Per the germline V gene, CDR1 is SNHLY and CDR2 is FYNGKV (reference sequence). CDR3 amino acids: CASSLVQYAETLYF. The sequenced part of the CDR3 DNA is TGTGCCAGCAGCTTAGTACAATATGCAGAAACGCTGTAT.

With respect to this clone: Any gene name here is a mouse gene name. The DNA ends 1 residue before the CDR3 does, and the rest of the CDR3 is filled in from the germline J gene. J is TRBJ1-4 and V is TRBV13-2, with D possibly matching TRBD1 (5 bases). The CDR3 spans 13 residues. The V gene's germline CDR1 is NNHNN and CDR2 SYGAGS (reference sequence). V was shortened by 0 bases and J by 8 bases, with 8 bases between the two germline ends. The DNA read from the CDR3 is TGTGCCAGCGGTGATGCCGGACAAGAAAGATTATTT. Translation: CASGDAGQERLF. The full CDR3 reads CASGDAGQERLFF.

As regards this clone: Mouse germline and gene names are used. The CDR3 end falls 1 residue outside the read, so it is completed with the germline J gene. The chain recombines TRBV14 with TRBJ2-7; D call uncertain. This CDR3 has 12 amino acids. Germline CDR1 SGHDT, CDR2 FRDEAV. V gave up 2 bases and J gave up 4 bases, with 7 bases separating them. The CDR3 sequence: CASSFLGYEQYF. The part of the CDR3 DNA that was read is TGTGCCAGCAGTTTTTTAGGGTATGAACAGTAC.

A note on this clone: Gene and germline names: mouse. The read terminates 1 residue before the CDR3 end, so the remaining end is supplied by the germline J gene. The chain combines TRBV16 with TRBJ2-3; D is undetermined. This CDR3 region has 14 residues. Trimming removed 2 bases from V and 0 bases from J, with 6 bases in between. Looked up from germline, CDR1 is SGHSA and CDR2 is FRNQAP. CDR3 residues: CASSLTTSAETLYF. CDR3 bases read: TGTGCAAGCAGCTTAACAACTAGTGCAGAAACGCTGTAT.

The sample holds a few counts of this clone. Mouse germline and gene names are used. The read terminates 1 residue before the CDR3 end, so the remaining end is supplied by the germline J gene. The chain is built from TRBV19 and TRBJ2-7, with 7 bases lining up with TRBD1. Germline-derived CDR1 and CDR2 are FNHDT and SITEND (reference sequence). CDR3 length: 12 residues. V lost 5 bases, J lost 3 bases, and 2 bases stayed unmatched. CDR3 DNA, as far as it was read: TGTGCCAGCAGAAGACAGGGCTATGAACAGTAC. Translating gives CASRRQGYEQY. The whole CDR3 reads CASRRQGYEQYF. Full variable domain (rest looked up from reference TRBV19 and TRBJ2-7): GGIITQTPKFLIGQEGQKLTLKCQQNFNHDTMYWYRQDSGKGLRLIYYSITENDLQKGDLSEGYDASREKKSSFSLTVTSAQKNEMAVFLCASRRQGYEQYFGPGTRLTVL.

Notes on this clone: Each gene name is a mouse one. Coverage ceases 1 residue before the CDR3 finishes, and the germline J gene fills in the end. The rearrangement joins TRBV1 to TRBJ1-6, with a weak D call TRBD1 (5 bases). TRBJ1-6 has ORF status, its function being uncertain. The CDR3 covers 13 residues. V shed 6 bases and J shed 4 bases, with 7 bases lying between them. The germline V gene encodes CDR1 NSQYPW and CDR2 LRSPGD (reference sequence). Partial CDR3 DNA: TGCACCTGCAGGGACAATTATAATTCGCCCCTCTAC. Translating it yields CTCRDNYNSPLY. In full, the CDR3 reads CTCRDNYNSPLYF.

Concerning this clone: The gene names here belong to mouse. The read finishes 1 residue shy of the CDR3 end, and the germline J gene is used to complete it. The chain is built from TRBV19 and TRBJ1-4; D remains unclear. There are 14 residues in the CDR3. Trimming took 3 bases from V and 0 from J, leaving 6 bases between them. CDR1 and CDR2 from the germline V gene are FNHDT and SITEND (reference sequence). CDR3 bases read: TGTGCCAGCAGTAGACAATTTTCCAACGAAAGATTATTT. This sequence encodes CASSRQFSNERLF. The whole CDR3 reads CASSRQFSNERLFF.